The present entry profiles one T cell receptor (beta chain) with its context. Its cognate antigen is unknown. These data come from a study of CD8+CD57+ T cells in acquired aplastic anemia. Genomic DNA was employed as the template in profiling TCR beta VDJ and CDR3. One entry per CDR3 protein, called by TCRdb with MiXCR from the reads. The repertoire holds about 75,000 distinct CDR3 sequences, approximately 70% seen once, with more than 80% in the top ten. In patients chosen for sequencing, flow cytometry had shown CD8+CD57+ cell expansion. Every patient had severe acquired aplastic anemia. Among the patients, none had received any therapy at the time of blood sampling. General observations from the study: The study identified twenty-nine CD8+ CDR3 sequences shared by patients and controls.

The germline V gene encodes CDR1 MNHNS and CDR2 SASEGT. The CDR3 has 16 residues. V gave up 1 base and J gave up 0 bases, with 10 bases separating them. The chain carries TRBV6-1 and TRBJ1-5; D remains unclear. The sequencing input was sorted CD4+, CD8+, or CD8+CD57+ T cells (not recorded which) from PBMCs. The receptor was derived from a human donor with aplastic anemia. CDR3 nucleotide sequence: TGTGCCAGCAGTGAAGAAACAGTCTATAGCAATCAGCCCCAGCATTTT. Encoded protein: CASSEETVYSNQPQHF.